The 25 T cell receptor beta chains below were found in one sample sequenced in a study of blood T cell repertoires in COVID-19. Only in-frame clones appear in the TCRdb table, and some are missing; sequencing was by immunoSEQ multiplex PCR. The sample lists approximately 440,000 clones; about 85% were seen once. Specimen: PBMCs or T cells enriched from blood (not recorded which). The receptors originated from a woman in her late teens or twenties who had recovered from COVID-19.

The gene calls are TRBV5-5 and TRBJ2-7; a possible D gene is TRBD2 (5 bases). Trimming left V 3 bases short and J 7 bases short, with 20 bases between. This CDR3 region has 15 residues. CDR1 SGHKS and CDR2 YYEKEE come from the germline V gene (reference sequence). The CDR3 loop is CASSSPRTDPREQYF. The CDR3 bases are TGTGCCAGCAGCTCACCCCGGACTGATCCGAGAGAGCAGTACTTC.

V is TRBV4-2 and J is TRBJ2-1; D is possibly TRBD2 (6 bases). The V gene lost 4 bases and the J gene lost 4 bases, with 20 bases spanning the gap. This CDR3 spans 17 amino acids. From germline, CDR1 is LGHNA and CDR2 YNFKEQ. The CDR3 spells CASSPSGGLATYNEQFF. The CDR3 DNA follows: TGTGCCAGCAGCCCTTCGGGCGGCCTAGCGACTTACAATGAGCAGTTCTTC.

This chain links TRBV11-2 with TRBJ2-4, with 7 bases identical to TRBD1. CDR1 and CDR2 (germline): SGHAT, FQNNGV. Losses at the gene ends were 5 bases for V and 0 bases for J; bases not matched to a gene: 7. This CDR3 region has 16 residues. The CDR3 loop reads CASSISQGRAKNIQYF. CDR3 in DNA: TGTGCCAGCAGCATCTCACAGGGGCGAGCCAAAAACATTCAGTACTTC.

The chain uses TRBV18 and TRBJ1-5; D remains ambiguous. Per germline, CDR1 KGHSH and CDR2 LQKENI. V was trimmed by 6 bases and J by 7 bases, leaving 16 bases between them. The CDR3 is 14 residues long. The CDR3 spells CASSPLQAGQPQHF. As DNA, the CDR3 is TGTGCCAGCTCTCCTCTCCAGGCGGGGCAGCCCCAGCATTTT.

This clone was seen just once. CDR3 nucleotide sequence: TGTGCCAGCAGTTCTTCAGTAGAGGACTATGGCTACACCTTC. Amino acid sequence: CASSSSVEDYGYTF. The chain recombines TRBV6-5 with TRBJ1-2; D remains unclear. The CDR3 sequence is 14 residues long. The germline V and J ends were trimmed by 4 bases and 3 bases, with 12 bases remaining between them. Germline V gene sequence: CDR1 MNHEY, CDR2 SVGAGI.

V gene TRBV7-9 combines with J gene TRBJ2-7; 7 nucleotides align to TRBD1. The germline V gene has CDR1 SEHNR and CDR2 FQNEAQ (reference sequence). The CDR3 has 15 residues. Trimming cost V 6 bases and J 2 bases; bases outside gene matches: 10. CDR3: CASSLSTGIPYEQYF. CDR3 in DNA: TGTGCCAGCAGTCTTTCGACAGGGATCCCCTACGAGCAGTACTTC. The entire variable domain, with the rest obtained from reference TRBV7-9 and TRBJ2-7, is as follows: DTGVSQNPRHKITKRGQNVTFRCDPISEHNRLYWYRQTLGQGPEFLTYFQNEAQLEKSRLLSDRFSAERPKGSFSTLEIQRTEQGDSAMYLCASSLSTGIPYEQYFGPGTRLTVT.

The chain employs TRBV21-1 and TRBJ1-1; whether TRBD1, the table's D call, matches the DNA was not checked. TRBV21-1 is marked as a pseudogene. The CDR3 totals 18 residues. CDR3 nucleotides: TGTGCCAGCAGCATTAGACAGGGGCCGTGGGACGACAACACTGAAGCTTTCTTT. Amino acid sequence: CASSIRQGPWDDNTEAFF.

Notes on this clone: The identical CDR3 is also encoded by other nucleotide sequences in the sample. The chain has TRBV30 and TRBJ1-2, with D uncertain. Per the germline V gene, CDR1 is GTSNPN and CDR2 is SVGIG (reference sequence). CDR3 size: 11 residues. Trimming pared 3 bases from V and 8 bases from J, leaving 10 bases between. This chain's CDR3 is CAWREGGGYTF. The CDR3, as DNA: TGTGCCTGGAGGGAGGGAGGAGGCTACACCTTC. Variable domain in full (rest from reference TRBV30 and TRBJ1-2): SQTIHQWPATLVQPVGSPLSLECTVEGTSNPNLYWYRQAAGRGLQLLFYSVGIGQISSEVPQNLSASRPQDRQFILSSKKLLLSDSGFYLCAWREGGGYTFGSGTRLTVV.

V gene TRBV7-2 combines with J gene TRBJ2-4; 7 bases line up with TRBD1. The length of the CDR3 is 15 residues. CDR1 is SGHTA, CDR2 FQGNSA, per germline. Trimming cost V 5 bases and J 7 bases; bases outside gene matches: 11. The DNA for the CDR3 is TGTGCCAGCAGCCCGAGGGGGCAGGGGAGTAACATTCAGTACTTC. Amino acids: CASSPRGQGSNIQYF.

The CDR3 DNA reads TGTGCCAGCAAGGGGGAGCTAGACCAAGAGACCCAGTACTTC. Translated, it gives CASKGELDQETQYF. The rearrangement links TRBV27 to TRBJ2-5; D may be TRBD1 (6 bases). CDR1 is MNHEY, CDR2 SMNVEV, per germline (reference sequence). Trimming removed 7 bases at V and 0 bases at J, with 12 bases between. CDR3 length: 14 amino acids.

The chain's CDR3 is CATRSRTGGPGELFF. DNA of the CDR3: TGTGCCACCAGAAGTAGGACAGGGGGCCCCGGGGAGCTGTTTTTT. V usage is TRBV24-1 and J usage is TRBJ2-2, with 11 bases identical to TRBD1. Germline V lookup: CDR1 KGHDR, CDR2 SFDVKD. The CDR3 length is 15 residues. V gave up 7 bases and J gave up 6 bases; unmatched junction bases: 6.

The chain recombines TRBV21-1 with TRBJ1-2; TRBD1 was called by the table and not checked on the DNA. TRBV21-1 is an annotated pseudogene. The CDR3 covers 12 residues. The CDR3 is CASSKGAGGYTF. In nucleotides, the CDR3 is TGTGCCAGCAGCAAGGGGGCGGGCGGCTACACCTTC.

The genes are TRBV7-8 and TRBJ2-7; D possibly corresponds to TRBD2 (6 bases). The length of the CDR3 is 16 residues. Germline V gives CDR1 SGHVS, CDR2 FQNEAQ. Trimming stripped 2 bases from V and 3 bases from J, with 17 bases between. The CDR3 is CASSLKSGGSSYEQYF. The CDR3 DNA reads as TGTGCCAGCAGCTTAAAAAGTGGAGGGTCCAGCTACGAGCAGTACTTC.

As concerns this clone: Other DNA sequences in the sample encode the same CDR3. V gene TRBV18 combines with J gene TRBJ1-6; D may be TRBD1 (6 bases). V lost 6 bases and J lost 6, with 15 bases in between. The CDR3 length is 15 residues. The germline V gene has CDR1 KGHSH and CDR2 LQKENI. CDR3 region: CASSPPGAGNSPLHF. The CDR3 coding sequence is TGTGCCAGCTCCCCCCCAGGGGCAGGTAATTCACCCCTCCACTTT.

The chain has TRBV18 and TRBJ2-7; 9 nucleotides line up with TRBD2. Trimming cost V 2 bases and J 5 bases; bases outside gene matches: 7. The V gene's germline CDR1 is KGHSH and CDR2 LQKENI. The CDR3 spans 15 residues. The CDR3 bases are TGTGCCAGCTCACCATTAGCGGGGGTTAACCACGAGCAGTACTTC. It encodes CASSPLAGVNHEQYF.

The chain joins TRBV11-2 to TRBJ1-6; D is possibly TRBD1 (6 bases). Germline V gene data show CDR1 as SGHAT and CDR2 as FQNNGV. This CDR3 contains 14 residues. V lost 3 bases to trimming and J lost 9 bases, with 12 bases between them. This CDR3 is CASSLGHNGSPLHF. The CDR3 region has the DNA TGTGCCAGCAGCTTGGGACACAACGGTTCACCCCTCCACTTT.

V is TRBV7-9 and J is TRBJ1-1, with D unresolved. There are 14 residues in the CDR3. The germline CDR1 and CDR2 sequences are SEHNR and FQNEAQ (reference sequence). Trimming stripped 5 bases from V and 6 bases from J, with 16 bases between. CDR3 sequence: CASSLESRNAEAFF. In DNA, the CDR3 is TGTGCCAGCAGCCTGGAGTCCCGAAACGCTGAAGCTTTCTTT.

The V and J genes are TRBV9 and TRBJ2-3; 8 bases are a match to TRBD2. Germline-derived CDR1 and CDR2 are SGDLS and YYNGEE. The CDR3 has 15 amino acids. V lost 2 bases to trimming and J lost 5 bases; unmatched junction nucleotides: 7. This chain's CDR3 is CASSVSPAGEDTQYF. As DNA, the CDR3 is TGTGCCAGCAGCGTCTCCCCAGCGGGGGAAGATACGCAGTATTTT. The variable domain in full, with the rest retrieved from reference TRBV9 and TRBJ2-3, is DSGVTQTPKHLITATGQRVTLRCSPRSGDLSVYWYQQSLDQGLQFLIQYYNGEERAKGNILERFSAQQFPDLHSELNLSSLELGDSALYFCASSVSPAGEDTQYFGPGTRLTVL.

The rearrangement joins TRBV5-6 to TRBJ2-3; possible D gene TRBD1, 6 bases. Germline CDR1 and CDR2: SGHDT and YYEEEE. The germline V and J ends were trimmed by 4 bases and 2 bases, with 14 bases remaining between them. The CDR3 covers 15 residues. CDR3 region: CASSPLQGFTDTQYF. The CDR3 DNA follows: TGTGCCAGCAGCCCGTTACAGGGATTCACAGATACGCAGTATTTT. Variable domain in full (rest from reference TRBV5-6 and TRBJ2-3): DAGVTQSPTHLIKTRGQQVTLRCSPKSGHDTVSWYQQALGQGPQFIFQYYEEEERQRGNFPDRFSGHQFPNYSSELNVNALLLGDSALYLCASSPLQGFTDTQYFGPGTRLTVL.

The V and J genes are TRBV7-8 and TRBJ1-6, with D perhaps matching TRBD1 (6 bases). This CDR3 region has 12 residues. The V and J ends lost 8 bases and 13 bases respectively, with 15 bases between them. Germline V lookup: CDR1 SGHVS, CDR2 FQNEAQ. CDR3 sequence: CASRTDYSPLHF. Written as DNA, the CDR3 is TGTGCCAGCCGGACAGATTACTCCCCCCTCCACTTT.

This chain uses TRBV3-1 (or the pseudogene TRBV3-2) with TRBJ1-2; 10 bases match TRBD1. The CDR3 has 17 residues. From germline, CDR1 is LGHDT and CDR2 YNNKEL (reference sequence). V shed 1 base and J 2 bases; nucleotides not matched to a gene: 7. CDR3 region: CASSQGPWGQGNYGYTF. In DNA, the CDR3 is TGTGCCAGCAGCCAAGGGCCTTGGGGACAGGGGAACTATGGCTACACCTTC.

This clone was seen only a few times. The genes are TRBV7-8 and TRBJ2-2; 8 bases are shared with TRBD1. CDR1 is SGHVS and CDR2 is FQNEAQ in the germline V gene. The CDR3 runs 13 residues. J was trimmed by 7 bases and V by 7 bases; bases with no gene match: 5. CDR3 loop: CASTPGGDGELFF. In DNA, the CDR3 is TGTGCCAGCACCCCAGGGGGCGACGGGGAGCTGTTTTTT.

The CDR3: CASSILSPNTEAFF. CDR3 coding DNA: TGTGCCAGTAGTATATTGAGTCCGAACACTGAAGCTTTCTTT. J is TRBJ1-1 and V is TRBV19; no reliable D call. The V end was cut by 2 bases, the J end by 1 base, with 8 bases between. Germline V gives CDR1 LNHDA, CDR2 SQIVND (reference sequence). The CDR3 has 14 amino acids.

This clone was seen a handful of times. This sequence joins TRBV3-1 (or the pseudogene TRBV3-2) and TRBJ1-2; 8 nucleotides line up with TRBD1. V lost 4 bases to trimming and J lost 7 bases; unmatched junction nucleotides: 17. Germline assignment: CDR1 LGHDT and CDR2 YNNKEL (reference sequence). The CDR3 runs 17 residues. The CDR3 here is CASSPWQGAKEEIGYTF. The CDR3 DNA follows: TGTGCCAGCAGCCCCTGGCAGGGGGCGAAAGAGGAGATTGGCTACACCTTC.

The chain joins TRBV29-1 to TRBJ1-2, with TRBD1 matching 7 bases. CDR3 size: 12 residues. With V trimmed by 6 bases and J by 3 bases, 4 bases remained unmatched. CDR1 and CDR2 from the germline V gene are SQVTM and ANQGSEA. Here the CDR3 reads CSVSRGDYGYTF. CDR3 sequence (DNA): TGCAGCGTATCCAGGGGGGACTATGGCTACACCTTC.